The 30 T cell receptor beta chains below were found in one sample sequenced in a study of CD8+CD57+ T cells in acquired aplastic anemia. Both TCR beta VDJ combination and CDR3 sequence profiling were carried out. Genomic DNA was the template for this profiling. Each CDR3 protein gets one entry after TCRdb re-called the reads with MiXCR. The table includes a few hundred thousand distinct CDR3 sequences, around three fifths detected once. Sequenced material: sorted CD4+, CD8+, or CD8+CD57+ T cells (not recorded which) from PBMCs. The source of these receptors is a human donor with severe aplastic anemia or a healthy control (not recorded which).

The chain uses TRBV29-1 and TRBJ2-3; a possible D gene is TRBD1 (6 bases). The ends were cut back, 7 bases at V and 9 bases at J, with 14 bases in the middle. The CDR3 consists of 11 residues. Germline-derived CDR1 and CDR2 are SQVTM and ANQGSEA. The CDR3 is CSGSGTPTQYF. DNA for the CDR3: TGCAGCGGCTCCGGGACACCGACGCAGTATTTT.

The chain employs TRBV7-9 and TRBJ2-5; 11 bases are a match to TRBD2. Germline CDR1 and CDR2: SEHNR and FQNEAQ (reference sequence). The junction had 11 bases not matched to a gene; V was cut back by 0 bases and J by 2 bases. This CDR3 region has 19 residues. The CDR3 loop is CASSLAELAGGGEQETQYF. The CDR3 DNA reads as TGTGCCAGCAGCTTAGCGGAGCTAGCGGGGGGAGGAGAACAAGAGACCCAGTACTTC.

This clonotype was seen repeatedly, ten times or more. The gene calls are TRBV5-1 and TRBJ1-1, with 8 bases aligning to TRBD1. The trim removed 7 bases at V and 2 bases at J, leaving 4 bases unmatched. CDR3 length: 13 residues. Per the germline V gene, CDR1 is SGHRS and CDR2 is YFSETQ. The CDR3 sequence is CASQDRANTEAFF. The CDR3 bases are TGCGCCAGCCAGGACAGGGCTAACACTGAAGCTTTCTTT.

The chain is built from TRBV12-5 and TRBJ2-5, with TRBD2 matching over 9 bases. V was clipped by 1 base and J by 0 bases; unmatched bases: 24. The CDR3 sequence is 23 residues long. Per germline, CDR1 LGHNT and CDR2 FRNRAP. The CDR3 spells CASGLAQLTTGLASVGDQETQYF. DNA of the CDR3: TGTGCTAGTGGTTTGGCCCAACTTACAACAGGACTAGCGTCAGTTGGTGACCAAGAGACCCAGTACTTC.

The rearrangement joins TRBV7-3 to TRBJ2-7; D perhaps matches TRBD2 (6 bases). Trimming cost V 4 bases and J 0 bases, with 13 bases left between them. The CDR3 length is 15 residues. Germline V gene sequence: CDR1 SGHTA, CDR2 FQGTGA. This CDR3 reads CASSWAGSHSYEQYF. CDR3 bases: TGTGCCAGCAGCTGGGCGGGGTCACACTCCTACGAGCAGTACTTC.

This clonotype showed up just a few times. This chain connects TRBV5-1 to TRBJ2-3; possible D gene TRBD1, 5 bases. The CDR3 contains 14 residues. The V and J ends lost 0 bases and 4 bases respectively, with 9 bases between them. Germline V gene lookup returns CDR1 SGHRS and CDR2 YFSETQ. The CDR3 protein is CASSLGGHSDTQYF. The CDR3 DNA follows: TGCGCCAGCAGCTTGGGGGGCCACTCAGATACGCAGTATTTT.

The chain links TRBV7-9 to TRBJ2-5; 12 bases map to TRBD2. The V gene's germline CDR1 is SEHNR and CDR2 FQNEAQ (reference sequence). The CDR3 totals 16 residues. Trimming cost V 3 bases and J 3 bases; bases outside gene matches: 5. The CDR3 spells CASSFIPSGGEETQYF. DNA for the CDR3: TGTGCCAGCAGCTTTATCCCTAGCGGGGGGGAAGAGACCCAGTACTTC.

The CDR3 nucleotides read TGCGCCAGCACTGGGCAGGGGGCAGATACGCAGTATTTT. This encodes CASTGQGADTQYF. The chain has TRBV10-2 and TRBJ2-3; 7 bases are shared with TRBD1. V lost 7 bases, J lost 4 bases, and 5 bases stayed unmatched. The CDR3 length is 13 residues. Germline CDR1 reads WSHSY; CDR2 reads SAAADI.

This clonotype was found a few times. This sequence joins TRBV20-1 and TRBJ2-1; 7 nucleotides line up with TRBD2. CDR3 size: 13 residues. CDR1 is DFQATT and CDR2 is SNEGSKA in the germline V gene (reference sequence). V lost 1 base, J lost 5 bases, and 2 bases stayed unmatched. The CDR3 DNA sequence: TGCAGTGCTAGAGTCGGGGGGAACAATGAGCAGTTCTTC. Its translation is CSARVGGNNEQFF.

This clonotype was detected only once. The rearrangement links TRBV30 to TRBJ2-1, with D hard to call. This CDR3 is built from 13 residues. V lost 5 bases to trimming and J lost 0 bases, with 8 bases between them. CDR1 and CDR2 (germline): GTSNPN, SVGIG (reference sequence). Here the CDR3 DNA reads TGTGCCTGGTCCAGGAGCTCCTACAATGAGCAGTTCTTC. Translating gives CAWSRSSYNEQFF.

This chain joins TRBV24-1 and TRBJ1-5, with TRBD1 identical over 7 bases. The CDR3 is made up of 14 amino acids. Germline V lookup: CDR1 KGHDR, CDR2 SFDVKD. The J segment lost 2 bases and the V segment lost 7 bases, leaving 4 bases of the junction unmatched. The CDR3 loop is CATRQGGGNQPQHF. CDR3 bases: TGTGCCACCAGGCAGGGGGGTGGCAATCAGCCCCAGCATTTT.

In its sample, this clonotype was seen many times. The genes are TRBV7-9 and TRBJ2-2, with D possibly matching TRBD2 (6 bases). There are 16 residues in the CDR3. Trimming removed 5 bases from V and 1 base from J, with 14 bases in between. Germline CDR1 and CDR2: SEHNR and FQNEAQ (reference sequence). The CDR3 nucleotides are TGTGCCAGCAGCCCAAGGGACTTCAAGAACACCGGGGAGCTGTTTTTT. The encoded protein is CASSPRDFKNTGELFF.

This clonotype has only a few counts. The rearrangement links TRBV7-8 to TRBJ1-1, with no clear D. The CDR3 is 13 residues long. The V gene's germline CDR1 is SGHVS and CDR2 FQNEAQ. Trimming shortened V by 5 bases and J by 4 bases, and 11 bases separated the two germline ends. The CDR3 is CASSILEVTEAFF. The CDR3 DNA reads as TGTGCCAGCAGCATCCTGGAGGTCACTGAAGCTTTCTTT.

The chain joins TRBV10-3 to TRBJ1-5; D uncertain. V was trimmed by 4 bases and J by 2 bases, leaving 6 bases between them. CDR1 is ENHRY and CDR2 is SYGVKD in the germline V gene. The CDR3 is made up of 13 amino acids. CDR3 nucleotide sequence: TGTGCCATCAGTGTCCAGGGCAATCAGCCCCAGCATTTT. Residues: CAISVQGNQPQHF.

This chain links TRBV5-4 with TRBJ2-3, with TRBD2 identical over 10 bases. Germline V gene lookup returns CDR1 SGHNT and CDR2 YYREEE (reference sequence). Unmatched junction bases numbered 13, after V lost 5 bases and J lost 4 bases. The CDR3 runs to 17 residues. The CDR3 DNA follows: TGTGCCAGCAGTTCTACCCTGGGACTAGCGAGGGCAGATACGCAGTATTTT. This codes for CASSSTLGLARADTQYF.

J is TRBJ1-1 and V is TRBV3-1; the match to TRBD1 covers 8 bases. After removal of 3 bases from V and 4 bases from J, the junction contained 4 bases not matched to a gene. CDR1 and CDR2 from the germline V gene are LGHDT and YNNKEL (reference sequence). This CDR3 region has 14 residues. The chain's CDR3 is CASSHEGQATEAFF. DNA of the CDR3: TGTGCCAGCAGCCATGAGGGACAGGCCACTGAAGCTTTCTTT. The entire variable domain, with the rest obtained from reference TRBV3-1 and TRBJ1-1, is as follows: DTAVSQTPKYLVTQMGNDKSIKCEQNLGHDTMYWYKQDSKKFLKIMFSYNNKELIINETVPNRFSPKSPDKAHLNLHINSLELGDSAVYFCASSHEGQATEAFFGQGTRLTVV.

This chain connects TRBV7-4 to TRBJ2-7; D is ambiguous. Trimming removed 5 bases from V and 2 bases from J, with 16 bases in between. Germline V gene lookup returns CDR1 SGHVT and CDR2 SQSDAQ. This CDR3 contains 15 residues. The CDR3 DNA follows: TGTGCCAGCAGCCCCAGTTTTGGACCCACCTACGAGCAGTACTTC. Its protein product is CASSPSFGPTYEQYF.

The chain joins TRBV3-1 to TRBJ2-1, with a weak D call TRBD2 (6 bases). The germline V gene encodes CDR1 LGHDT and CDR2 YNNKEL (reference sequence). Trimming took off 2 bases at V and 7 bases at J, with 9 bases between the two ends. The CDR3 loop spans 13 amino acids. This CDR3 reads CASSQKRENEQFF. Here the CDR3 DNA reads TGTGCCAGCAGCCAAAAACGGGAGAATGAGCAGTTCTTC.

The CDR3 here is CASSQGPGTVPEQFF. The CDR3 DNA follows: TGCGCCAGCAGCCAGGGGCCCGGGACAGTCCCGGAGCAGTTCTTC. V is TRBV4-1 and J is TRBJ2-1, with 7 positions matching TRBD1. J was trimmed by 10 bases and V by 3 bases; bases with no gene match: 12. This CDR3 region has 15 residues. Germline V gene data show CDR1 as MGHRA and CDR2 as YSYEKL.

V is TRBV7-9 and J is TRBJ1-2; D is uncertain. This CDR3 has 13 residues. Trimming removed 3 bases from V and 5 bases from J, with 10 bases in between. CDR1 and CDR2 (germline): SEHNR, FQNEAQ (reference sequence). Here the CDR3 reads CASSLPGTYGYTF. DNA of the CDR3: TGTGCCAGCAGCTTGCCCGGAACATATGGCTACACCTTC. The whole variable domain, filled in from reference TRBV7-9 and TRBJ1-2, reads DTGVSQNPRHKITKRGQNVTFRCDPISEHNRLYWYRQTLGQGPEFLTYFQNEAQLEKSRLLSDRFSAERPKGSFSTLEIQRTEQGDSAMYLCASSLPGTYGYTFGSGTRLTVV.

The genes are TRBV5-1 and TRBJ2-3; TRBD2 matches at 9 bases. This CDR3 has 15 residues. Germline assignment: CDR1 SGHRS and CDR2 YFSETQ. V was pared by 0 bases and J by 6 bases, with 5 bases of the junction left unmatched. CDR3 sequence (DNA): TGCGCCAGCAGCTTGGGGACTAGCGATTGGGATACGCAGTATTTT. Protein: CASSLGTSDWDTQYF.

The chain joins TRBV5-1 to TRBJ2-4; no definite D call. The CDR3 is 16 amino acids. V lost 0 bases and J lost 5, with 15 bases in between. Germline-derived CDR1 and CDR2 are SGHRS and YFSETQ. Here the CDR3 reads CASSLAVTPGQNIQYF. For the CDR3, the DNA is TGCGCCAGCAGCTTGGCCGTAACGCCTGGCCAAAACATTCAGTACTTC.

The V call is TRBV6-2 or TRBV6-3, the J call TRBJ1-5, with unresolved D. The CDR3 is 14 residues long. Germline CDR1 and CDR2: MNHEY and SVGEGT. V was cut by 1 base and J by 11 bases, with 15 bases left in between. CDR3 region: CASSYWTNQETQHF. CDR3 nucleotide sequence: TGTGCCAGCAGTTACTGGACGAACCAAGAGACCCAGCATTTT.

The J gene is TRBJ2-5, the V gene TRBV7-9; 8 bases agree with TRBD1. The V gene end was trimmed by 3 bases and the J gene end by 2 bases; junction bases not matched to a gene: 8. Germline-derived CDR1 and CDR2 are SEHNR and FQNEAQ (reference sequence). This CDR3 has 16 residues. Here the CDR3 reads CASSFRGQGPQETQYF. The CDR3 bases are TGTGCCAGCAGCTTCAGAGGACAGGGTCCTCAAGAGACCCAGTACTTC.

V usage is TRBV7-2 and J usage is TRBJ2-3; D unresolved. Germline assignment: CDR1 SGHTA and CDR2 FQGNSA. This CDR3 region has 14 residues. Trimming removed 2 bases at V and 1 base at J, with 7 bases between. For the CDR3, the DNA is TGTGCCAGCAGCTTAAAGGCCGGCACAGATACGCAGTATTTT. Protein product: CASSLKAGTDTQYF.

V is TRBV15 and J is TRBJ1-6; D might be TRBD1 (5 bases). The CDR3 is made up of 15 amino acids. Trimming took off 1 base at V and 10 bases at J, with 14 bases between the two ends. Germline CDR1 reads LNHNV; CDR2 reads YYDKDF (reference sequence). The CDR3 spells CATSRGRGLGSPLHF. CDR3 DNA sequence: TGTGCCACCAGCAGAGGGAGGGGACTGGGCTCACCCCTCCACTTT.

This clonotype was observed at least ten times. This chain joins TRBV24-1 and TRBJ2-3; D could derive from TRBD1 or TRBD2 (6 bases each). CDR3 length: 15 amino acids. V lost 4 bases to trimming and J lost 4 bases, with 14 bases between them. Germline V gene data show CDR1 as KGHDR and CDR2 as SFDVKD. In DNA form, the CDR3 reads TGTGCCACCAGTGACAGTAGGGGGGCATCAGATACGCAGTATTTT. Its protein product is CATSDSRGASDTQYF.

The J gene is TRBJ1-6, the V gene TRBV5-4; weak D call: TRBD1 (6 bases). Per germline, CDR1 SGHNT and CDR2 YYREEE (reference sequence). The CDR3 length is 15 residues. V was trimmed by 4 bases and J by 9 bases, leaving 17 bases between them. CDR3 nucleotide sequence: TGTGCCAGCAGCCCCCAGGGGAGCGTCGGTTCACCCCTCCACTTT. This sequence encodes CASSPQGSVGSPLHF.

The chain combines TRBV12-3 or TRBV12-4 with TRBJ2-3; a possible D gene is TRBD1 (5 bases). V shed 5 bases and J shed 5 bases, with 8 bases lying between them. CDR3 length equals 12 residues. The CDR3 nucleotides are TGTGCCAGCAGTGGACACTTAGATACGCAGTATTTT. Residues: CASSGHLDTQYF.

This clonotype showed up many times. The chain links TRBV19 to TRBJ2-7; D might be TRBD2 (6 bases). Trimming shortened V by 1 base and J by 1 base, and 11 bases separated the two germline ends. The CDR3 extends over 15 amino acids. Germline CDR1 and CDR2: LNHDA and SQIVND (reference sequence). The CDR3 sequence is CASSIVTGGSYEQYF. CDR3 DNA: TGTGCCAGTAGTATAGTTACCGGGGGATCCTACGAGCAGTACTTC.